This T cell receptor beta chain appears in the sequencing data of a study of T cell responses to AZD1222 COVID-19 vaccine. General study results and limits: After two AZD1222 doses, spike-specific TCR breadth and depth rose versus day 0. Repertoire collection took place solely once the T cell response had peaked. The donor group comprised mostly white British people and more females; the analysis possibly underestimated clonal diversity. Spike-wide vaccine-associated CD4 TCRs dominated at 160-218 and 743-854.

Of note for this clone: Its antigen is unknown.

This table comes from immunoSEQ multiplex PCR, and its TCRdb copy is limited to in-frame clones, with some not included. The top ten clones hold 2% to 2.5% of a sample with just over 90,000 clones, around 87% of them seen once. V shed 4 bases and J 5 bases; nucleotides not matched to a gene: 7. Germline V gene lookup returns CDR1 LNHDA and CDR2 SQIVND (reference sequence). CDR3 size: 14 residues. The chain is built from TRBV19 and TRBJ2-7; 8 positions match TRBD1. This receptor was identified in an adult who received the AZD1222 COVID-19 vaccine. The sequences come from peripheral blood, collected 28 days after the second AZD1222 dose. CDR3 in DNA: TGTGCCAGTAGTACCCAGGGGGCGCTCCACGAGCAGTACTTC. Translation: CASSTQGALHEQYF.